Listed below are T cell receptor beta chains from one sample, sequenced in a study of beta chain features in type 1 diabetes. Generated by immunoSEQ multiplex PCR, the TCRdb table keeps only in-frame clones and is missing some. The top ten hold over 0.015% of the sample, which has 200,000 to 300,000 clones, roughly a tenth seen once. The material sequenced was naive CD4+ T cells from blood. These receptors all come from a man aged 25 to 40 with type 1 diabetes. Each CDR3 is given with its conserved first and last residue. The D gene is left open where the match is weak. Part of the rows lack a size; the others show once, few, many or a class for expanded clones.

TRBJ2-7,NA,TRBV5-1,NA,CASSLGGRNLYEQYF,TGCGCCAGCAGCCTCGGCGGCCGGAATTTATACGAGCAGTACTTC
TRBJ2-5,NA,TRBV28,NA,CASPPSGKYQETQYF,TGTGCCAGCCCACCCTCGGGAAAGTACCAAGAGACCCAGTACTTC
TRBJ1-1,NA,TRBV6-5,NA,CASYQRRNTEAFF,TGTGCCAGTTACCAAAGGAGGAACACTGAAGCTTTCTTT
TRBJ1-1,NA,TRBV6-5,few,CASSYRGNTEAFF,TGTGCCAGCAGTTACAGAGGGAACACTGAAGCTTTCTTT
TRBJ2-3,TRBD2,TRBV29-1,few,CSVTIAGGSTDTQYF,TGCAGCGTTACCATAGCGGGGGGCAGCACAGATACGCAGTATTTT
TRBJ1-1,NA,TRBV4-1,NA,CASSQYQGVTEAFF,TGCGCCAGCAGCCAATATCAGGGTGTCACTGAAGCTTTCTTT
TRBJ2-1,TRBD1,TRBV5-1,NA,CASSPGTGGTYNEQFF,TGCGCCAGCAGCCCTGGGACAGGGGGAACCTACAATGAGCAGTTCTTC
TRBJ2-3,TRBD2,TRBV7-3,few,CASSLGPAGDTDTQYF,TGTGCCAGCAGCTTAGGCCCAGCGGGGGACACAGATACGCAGTATTTT
TRBJ1-1,NA,TRBV5-4,NA,CASRADSSNTEAFF,TGTGCCAGCAGGGCGGATTCTTCGAACACTGAAGCTTTCTTT
TRBJ2-7,TRBD2,TRBV9,few,CASSVGLAGGHYEQYF,TGTGCCAGCAGCGTCGGACTAGCGGGGGGGCATTACGAGCAGTACTTC
TRBJ2-5,NA,TRBV18,NA,CASSPGGQETQYF,TGTGCCAGCTCACCAGGCGGACAAGAGACCCAGTACTTC
TRBJ2-2,NA,TRBV6-5,few,CASRRTDSGTGELFF,TGTGCCAGCAGACGGACGGACTCCGGCACCGGGGAGCTGTTTTTT
TRBJ2-5,TRBD1,TRBV7-9,few,CASSTRQGHQETQYF,TGTGCCAGCAGCACCCGACAGGGCCACCAAGAGACCCAGTACTTC
TRBJ2-7,TRBD2,TRBV7-9,few,CASSERGASYEQYF,TGTGCCAGCAGCGAGCGGGGGGCCTCCTACGAGCAGTACTTC
TRBJ2-7,NA,TRBV11-1,few,CASSGAQGEQYF,TGTGCCAGCAGCGGGGCCCAGGGCGAGCAGTACTTC
TRBJ1-1,NA,TRBV7-9,NA,CASSYDRLNTEAFF,TGTGCCAGCAGCTATGACAGATTGAACACTGAAGCTTTCTTT
TRBJ2-1,TRBD2,TRBV9,few,CASSISGASYNEQFF,TGTGCCAGCAGCATCAGCGGGGCCTCCTACAATGAGCAGTTCTTC
TRBJ2-7,TRBD1,TRBV28,NA,CASGDSSLYEQYF,TGTGCCAGCGGGGACAGTTCCCTCTACGAGCAGTACTTC
TRBJ1-1,TRBD1,TRBV5-1,NA,CATSPGQGLNTEAFF,TGCGCCACCTCGCCGGGACAGGGGCTGAACACTGAAGCTTTCTTT
TRBJ2-5,TRBD2,TRBV27,NA,CASSSGPAGETQYF,TGTGCCAGCAGTTCGGGACCAGCGGGGGAGACCCAGTACTTC
TRBJ2-1,NA,TRBV18,NA,CASSLGLDNEQFF,TGTGCCAGCTCACTGGGACTGGACAATGAGCAGTTCTTC
TRBJ2-1,NA,TRBV2,few,CATRRDIYNEQFF,TGTGCCACCCGACGGGACATATACAATGAGCAGTTCTTC
TRBJ1-4,TRBD1,TRBV5-4,NA,CASSSKDRVEKLFF,TGTGCCAGCAGCTCAAAGGACAGGGTGGAAAAACTGTTTTTT
TRBJ1-2,TRBD1,TRBV5-1,few,CASSPPRTGEGYTF,TGCGCCAGCAGCCCGCCTAGGACAGGAGAGGGCTACACCTTC
TRBJ1-6,NA,TRBV9,NA,CASSSHEDSATGSPLHF,TGTGCCAGCAGCTCTCATGAGGATTCCGCCACGGGTTCACCCCTCCACTTT
TRBJ2-5,NA,TRBV9,NA,CASSDWRDQETQYF,TGTGCCAGCAGCGACTGGAGGGACCAAGAGACCCAGTACTTC
TRBJ1-1,NA,TRBV7-3,NA,CASSLTMDRKAFF,TGTGCCAGCAGCTTAACCATGGACAGAAAAGCTTTCTTT
TRBJ2-7,TRBD1,TRBV15,NA,CATSRDRDRAYEQYF,TGTGCCACCAGCAGAGATAGGGACAGAGCCTACGAGCAGTACTTC
TRBJ1-3,NA,TRBV29-1,few,CSVAGQAGNTIYF,TGCAGCGTTGCAGGGCAGGCTGGAAACACCATATATTTT
TRBJ2-3,NA,TRBV7-3,NA,CASSKGEADTQYF,TGTGCCAGCAGCAAAGGGGAGGCAGATACGCAGTATTTT
TRBJ2-7,TRBD2,TRBV6-5,few,CASSSLAGNSYEQYF,TGTGCCAGCAGCTCACTAGCGGGAAACTCCTACGAGCAGTACTTC
TRBJ2-1,NA,TRBV5-1,few,CASSLTGKIYNEQFF,TGCGCCAGCAGCTTGACGGGGAAAATTTACAATGAGCAGTTCTTC
TRBJ2-7,TRBD1,TRBV19,NA,CYITDRAYEQYF,TGTTACATTACGGACAGGGCCTACGAGCAGTACTTC
TRBJ1-1,NA,TRBV30,NA,CAWGTGNTEAFF,TGTGCCTGGGGAACGGGGAACACTGAAGCTTTCTTT
TRBJ1-6,NA,TRBV23-1,few,CASSQKSSGKDSPLHF,TGCGCCAGCAGTCAAAAGAGCTCAGGGAAGGATTCACCCCTCCACTTT
TRBJ1-5,NA,TRBV15,NA,CATTLQGRQPQHF,TGTGCCACCACTCTCCAGGGTCGCCAGCCCCAGCATTTT
TRBJ2-7,TRBD1,TRBV15,few,CATSRDRDRGEQYF,TGTGCCACCAGCAGAGACCGGGACAGGGGCGAGCAGTACTTC
TRBJ2-4,TRBD2,TRBV4-1,few,CASSQATGGRNIQYF,TGCGCCAGCAGCCAAGCTACGGGGGGGCGGAACATTCAGTACTTC
TRBJ2-5,NA,TRBV5-4,few,CASSLKLTRTQETQYF,TGTGCCAGCAGCTTGAAGCTGACCAGGACTCAAGAGACCCAGTACTTC
TRBJ1-6,NA,TRBV9,few,CASSVAGAYSPLHF,TGTGCCAGCAGCGTAGCTGGGGCTTATTCACCCCTCCACTTT
TRBJ2-7,NA,TRBV2,NA,CASSFSSYEQYF,TGTGCCAGCAGTTTTAGCTCCTACGAGCAGTACTTC
TRBJ1-1,TRBD1,TRBV5-1,few,CASSDTGTGIPEAFF,TGCGCCAGCAGCGACACCGGGACAGGGATCCCTGAAGCTTTCTTT
TRBJ1-6,TRBD1,TRBV7-9,NA,CASSSQTGDSPPLHF,TGTGCCAGCAGCTCCCAGACAGGGGATTCTCCACCCCTCCACTTT